This T cell receptor beta chain derives from a study of blood T cell repertoires in COVID-19. The V end lost 2 bases, the J end lost 2 bases, and 6 bases lay between the germline ends. CDR1 is SGHVS, CDR2 FNYEAQ, per germline. CDR3 length equals 14 residues. Generated by immunoSEQ multiplex PCR, the TCRdb table keeps only in-frame clones and is missing some. The sample gives some 100,000 clones, approximately 84% of which show up once; around 6.9% is in the top ten. The chain combines TRBV7-6 with TRBJ2-2; unclear D gene. The receptor was derived from a man under 40 in a cohort sampled during active COVID-19. Sequenced: peripheral blood. The CDR3 DNA reads as TGTGCCAGCAGCTTACGACTTAACACCGGGGAGCTGTTTTTT. Its translation is CASSLRLNTGELFF.